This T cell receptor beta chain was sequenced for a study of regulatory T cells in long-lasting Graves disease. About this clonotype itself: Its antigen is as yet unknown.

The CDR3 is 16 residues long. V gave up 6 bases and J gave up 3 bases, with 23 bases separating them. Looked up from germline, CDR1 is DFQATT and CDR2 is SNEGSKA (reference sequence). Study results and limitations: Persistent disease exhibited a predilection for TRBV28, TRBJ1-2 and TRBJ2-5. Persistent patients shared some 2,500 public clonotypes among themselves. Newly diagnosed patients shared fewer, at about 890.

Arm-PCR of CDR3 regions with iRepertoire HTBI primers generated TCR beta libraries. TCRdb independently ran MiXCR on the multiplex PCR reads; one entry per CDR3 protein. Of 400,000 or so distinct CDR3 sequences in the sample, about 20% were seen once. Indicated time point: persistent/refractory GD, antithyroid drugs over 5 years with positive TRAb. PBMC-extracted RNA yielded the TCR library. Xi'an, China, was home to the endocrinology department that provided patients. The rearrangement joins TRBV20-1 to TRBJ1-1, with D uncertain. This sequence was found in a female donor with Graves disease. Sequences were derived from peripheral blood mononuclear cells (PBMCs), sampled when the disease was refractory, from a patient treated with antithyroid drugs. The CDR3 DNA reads TGCAGTGCAGTCTCGCCCTACTCCCTGGGAGACACTGAAGCTTTCTTT. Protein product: CSAVSPYSLGDTEAFF.